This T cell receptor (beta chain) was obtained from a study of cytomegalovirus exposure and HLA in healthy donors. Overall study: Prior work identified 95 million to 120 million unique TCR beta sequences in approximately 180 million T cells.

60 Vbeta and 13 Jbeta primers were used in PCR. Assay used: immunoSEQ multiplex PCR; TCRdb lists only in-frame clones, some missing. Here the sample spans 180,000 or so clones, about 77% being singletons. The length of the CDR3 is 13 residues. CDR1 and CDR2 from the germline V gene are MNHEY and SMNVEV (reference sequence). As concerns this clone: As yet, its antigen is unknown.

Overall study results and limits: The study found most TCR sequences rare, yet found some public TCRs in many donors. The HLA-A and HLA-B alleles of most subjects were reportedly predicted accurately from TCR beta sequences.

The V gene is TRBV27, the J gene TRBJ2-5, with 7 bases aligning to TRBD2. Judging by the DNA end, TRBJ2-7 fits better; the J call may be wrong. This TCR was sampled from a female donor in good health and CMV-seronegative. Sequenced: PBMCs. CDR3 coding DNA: TGTGCCAGCAGCAACGCGGGGGTAGTCGAGCAGTACTTC. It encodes CASSNAGVVEQYF.